Listed below are T cell receptor beta chains from one sample, sequenced in a study of cytomegalovirus exposure and HLA in healthy donors. Generated by immunoSEQ multiplex PCR, the TCRdb table keeps only in-frame clones and is missing some. The sample comprises approximately 64,000 clones, around four fifths of which are singletons, and roughly 5% rests with the top ten. Sequenced sample: PBMCs. Every receptor here comes from a male donor in good health and CMV-seropositive. CDR3s include the opening cysteine and the closing phenylalanine or tryptophan. The order of the fields is CDR3 protein, clone size, V gene, J gene. The size entry is marked missing in some rows and otherwise reads once, few, many or a size class.

cdr3_aa: CASSLEPGFSYGYTF; clone_size: -; v_call: TRBV5-1; j_call: TRBJ1-2
cdr3_aa: CASRPAGRAGVRYGYTF; clone_size: -; v_call: TRBV28; j_call: TRBJ1-2
cdr3_aa: CASSLAWGQNEQFF; clone_size: -; v_call: TRBV5-5; j_call: TRBJ2-1
cdr3_aa: CASSSPGGFTNEKLFF; clone_size: -; v_call: TRBV28; j_call: TRBJ1-4
cdr3_aa: CATSRAGGGPLGSTQYF; clone_size: -; v_call: TRBV15; j_call: TRBJ2-3
cdr3_aa: CASSFSTSGGPPGTGELFF; clone_size: -; v_call: TRBV5-1; j_call: TRBJ2-2
cdr3_aa: CASSFTADDFYEQYF; clone_size: -; v_call: TRBV7-9; j_call: TRBJ2-7
cdr3_aa: CASSFGQRPYNEQFF; clone_size: -; v_call: TRBV28; j_call: TRBJ2-1
cdr3_aa: CASSYRRGNEKLFF; clone_size: -; v_call: TRBV6-5; j_call: TRBJ1-4
cdr3_aa: CASSQDWGQAFNEQFF; clone_size: -; v_call: TRBV4-3; j_call: TRBJ2-1
cdr3_aa: CASSSELNTEAFF; clone_size: -; v_call: TRBV19; j_call: TRBJ1-1
cdr3_aa: CASSPEVAGQGYGYTF; clone_size: -; v_call: TRBV23-1; j_call: TRBJ1-2
cdr3_aa: CASSRTGYEQYF; clone_size: -; v_call: TRBV7-6; j_call: TRBJ2-7
cdr3_aa: CASSGLSGGDYEQYF; clone_size: -; v_call: TRBV19; j_call: TRBJ2-7
cdr3_aa: CASSSDRGESPLHF; clone_size: -; v_call: TRBV2; j_call: TRBJ1-6
cdr3_aa: CASSFDRVYEQYF; clone_size: few; v_call: TRBV7-9; j_call: TRBJ2-7
cdr3_aa: CASSLMSTGGGGELFF; clone_size: -; v_call: TRBV7-3; j_call: TRBJ2-2
cdr3_aa: CASSPGQALEQYF; clone_size: -; v_call: TRBV6-5; j_call: TRBJ2-7
cdr3_aa: CASSNSGGNTGELFF; clone_size: -; v_call: TRBV9; j_call: TRBJ2-2
cdr3_aa: CASRLGTGHNYGYTF; clone_size: few; v_call: TRBV5-1; j_call: TRBJ1-2
cdr3_aa: CASSLALVYEQYF; clone_size: few; v_call: TRBV5-6; j_call: TRBJ2-7
cdr3_aa: CASSLPATGYTF; clone_size: -; v_call: TRBV5-1; j_call: TRBJ1-2
cdr3_aa: CASSPARANHYGYTF; clone_size: -; v_call: TRBV9; j_call: TRBJ1-2
cdr3_aa: CASSQDGTGGSPLHF; clone_size: -; v_call: TRBV4-2; j_call: TRBJ1-6
cdr3_aa: CASSPAGSYNEQFF; clone_size: -; v_call: TRBV11-2; j_call: TRBJ2-1
cdr3_aa: CASSLTSGEETQYF; clone_size: -; v_call: TRBV11-3; j_call: TRBJ2-5
cdr3_aa: CASSSKGLGQGYNEQFF; clone_size: -; v_call: TRBV5-1; j_call: TRBJ2-1
cdr3_aa: CASSLGGEGNTF; clone_size: -; v_call: TRBV13; j_call: TRBJ1-2
cdr3_aa: CAISDLQGGSGELFF; clone_size: once; v_call: TRBV10-3; j_call: TRBJ2-2
cdr3_aa: CASSENRGKAQWEQFF; clone_size: -; v_call: TRBV2; j_call: TRBJ2-1
cdr3_aa: CASSFYRDTEAFF; clone_size: few; v_call: TRBV7-3; j_call: TRBJ1-1
cdr3_aa: CASSPTSGVVGDTQYF; clone_size: -; v_call: TRBV28; j_call: TRBJ2-3
cdr3_aa: CASSLKGRANEKLFF; clone_size: few; v_call: TRBV7-9; j_call: TRBJ1-4
cdr3_aa: CASSSTTGASSYNEQFF; clone_size: -; v_call: TRBV28; j_call: TRBJ2-1
cdr3_aa: CASSVGGMIAKNIQYF; clone_size: -; v_call: TRBV9; j_call: TRBJ2-4
cdr3_aa: CASSVTRRAGNADTQYF; clone_size: -; v_call: TRBV9; j_call: TRBJ2-3
cdr3_aa: CASSQALDRVRGNYGYTF; clone_size: -; v_call: TRBV5-8; j_call: TRBJ1-2
cdr3_aa: CASSERLAAASYEQYF; clone_size: -; v_call: TRBV10-1; j_call: TRBJ2-7
cdr3_aa: CASSDSKGGENTGELFF; clone_size: once; v_call: TRBV6-4; j_call: TRBJ2-2
cdr3_aa: CASSKGQGIDTYEQYF; clone_size: -; v_call: TRBV2; j_call: TRBJ2-7
cdr3_aa: CASSPSRGQYYGYTF; clone_size: few; v_call: TRBV4-1; j_call: TRBJ1-2
cdr3_aa: CASSQTERGKTQYF; clone_size: -; v_call: TRBV4-3; j_call: TRBJ2-5
cdr3_aa: CASSIAVPGGSNQPQHF; clone_size: -; v_call: TRBV19; j_call: TRBJ1-5
cdr3_aa: CASSLGQGLSNEQFF; clone_size: -; v_call: TRBV7-3; j_call: TRBJ2-1
cdr3_aa: CASSLPSAGPIYNSPLHF; clone_size: few; v_call: TRBV5-6; j_call: TRBJ1-6
cdr3_aa: CASSSTRGFYGYTF; clone_size: -; v_call: TRBV28; j_call: TRBJ1-2
cdr3_aa: CASSFRRYSGNTIYF; clone_size: -; v_call: TRBV7-9; j_call: TRBJ1-3
cdr3_aa: CASSLGLVGELFF; clone_size: few; v_call: TRBV27; j_call: TRBJ2-2
cdr3_aa: CASSLGQASSYEQYF; clone_size: few; v_call: TRBV5-1; j_call: TRBJ2-7
cdr3_aa: CASSYLVGEYNEQFF; clone_size: -; v_call: TRBV5-1; j_call: TRBJ2-1
cdr3_aa: CASSGLAAITDTQYF; clone_size: -; v_call: TRBV2; j_call: TRBJ2-3
cdr3_aa: CASSHKLRGNYGYTF; clone_size: -; v_call: TRBV27; j_call: TRBJ1-2